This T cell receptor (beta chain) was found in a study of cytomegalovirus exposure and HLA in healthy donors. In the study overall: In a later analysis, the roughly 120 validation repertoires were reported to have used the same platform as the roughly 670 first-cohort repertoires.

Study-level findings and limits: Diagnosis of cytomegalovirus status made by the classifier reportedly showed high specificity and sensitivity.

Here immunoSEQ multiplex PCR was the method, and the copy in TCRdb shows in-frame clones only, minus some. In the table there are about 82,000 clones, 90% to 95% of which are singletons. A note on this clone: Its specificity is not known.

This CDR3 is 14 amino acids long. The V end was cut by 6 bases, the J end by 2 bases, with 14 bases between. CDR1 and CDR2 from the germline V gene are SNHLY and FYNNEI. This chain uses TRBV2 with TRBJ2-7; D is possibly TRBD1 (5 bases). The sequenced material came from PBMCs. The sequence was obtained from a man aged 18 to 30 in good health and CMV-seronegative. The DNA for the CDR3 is TGTGCCAGCAGGGACACTTTGGTTCCCTACGAGCAGTACTTC. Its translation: CASRDTLVPYEQYF.